The T cell receptor beta chain under discussion was sequenced for a study of OX40 agonist ivuxolimab in advanced cancers. Turning to this clone: What it binds is not known.

The germline V gene encodes CDR1 SNHLY and CDR2 FYNNEI. Trimming stripped 2 bases from V and 10 bases from J, with 11 bases between. The CDR3 is made up of 12 amino acids. Sequencing was performed with immunoSEQ multiplex PCR; in TCRdb, only in-frame clones are kept and a portion is missing. This table holds over 45,000 clones, 75% to 85% found once. General observations from the study: CD8+ T cells showed, on average, more clonal expansion than CD4+ cells. Clonal expansion from baseline to week 6 occurred in both CD4+ and CD8+ T cells.

J is TRBJ1-2 and V is TRBV2; D not resolved. Here the sequenced sample was CD4+ or CD8+ T cells sorted from blood, taken in a trial of the OX40 agonist ivuxolimab. This clonotype was obtained from an adult with an advanced solid tumor such as melanoma, head and neck, liver or kidney cancer. CDR3 sequence reads: CASSEIGRIYTF. CDR3 bases: TGTGCCAGCAGTGAAATTGGGCGGATCTACACCTTC.